These 32 T cell receptor beta chains share one sample of origin, sequenced in a study of blood T cell repertoires in COVID-19. Sequencing used immunoSEQ multiplex PCR; TCRdb keeps in-frame clones, though not all of them. The data show roughly 140,000 clones, approximately 85% seen once. What was sequenced was peripheral blood. These receptors were obtained from a man in his 70s with acute or convalescent COVID-19.

The V call is TRBV19, the J call TRBJ2-5; TRBD1 is a possible D gene (6 bases). The germline V gene encodes CDR1 LNHDA and CDR2 SQIVND (reference sequence). The CDR3 length is 13 residues. V shed 2 bases and J shed 5 bases, with 9 bases lying between them. CDR3 coding DNA: TGTGCCAGTAGTATACCAGGGGACGAGACCCAGTACTTC. Its protein product is CASSIPGDETQYF.

DNA of the CDR3: TGTGCCAGCAGCCGAGCGGGGCAGTGGACTGAAGCTTTCTTT. This encodes CASSRAGQWTEAFF. The chain carries TRBV3-1 (or the pseudogene TRBV3-2) and TRBJ1-1, with D tentatively TRBD1 (5 bases). The CDR3 is 14 residues long. Germline V lookup: CDR1 LGHDT, CDR2 YNNKEL (reference sequence). Trimming removed 4 bases from V and 5 bases from J, with 14 bases in between.

This clone has only one observation. The gene calls are TRBV19 and TRBJ1-5; D is unclear. V was pared by 6 bases and J by 2 bases, with 11 bases between. The CDR3 totals 14 residues. Germline V gene data show CDR1 as LNHDA and CDR2 as SQIVND (reference sequence). CDR3 loop: CASRWSGRNQPQHF. CDR3 sequence (DNA): TGTGCCAGTAGGTGGTCCGGTCGCAATCAGCCCCAGCATTTT.

The CDR3 reads CASGVLAGGGTQYF. CDR3 coding DNA: TGCGCCAGCGGAGTACTAGCGGGGGGGGGCACCCAGTACTTC. The genes are TRBV10-2 and TRBJ2-5; 13 bases fit TRBD2. The CDR3 loop spans 14 amino acids. V was pared by 8 bases and J by 8 bases, with 8 bases of the junction left unmatched. Germline V lookup: CDR1 WSHSY, CDR2 SAAADI.

The chain combines TRBV19 with TRBJ1-4; 9 bases are a match to TRBD1. Germline V gene lookup returns CDR1 LNHDA and CDR2 SQIVND (reference sequence). This CDR3 region has 16 residues. V dropped 5 bases and J dropped 8; count of bases not matched to a gene: 12. In DNA, the CDR3 is TGTGCCAGTAGTCTCCTCTCACAGGGGGCGCGAGAAAAACTGTTTTTT. This gives the protein CASSLLSQGAREKLFF.

CDR3 loop: CASSWQRGGEETQYF. Here the CDR3 DNA reads TGTGCCAGCAGCTGGCAGCGGGGGGGCGAAGAGACCCAGTACTTC. The gene calls are TRBV5-4 and TRBJ2-5; 10 bases align to TRBD2. V dropped 3 bases and J dropped 3; count of bases not matched to a gene: 5. Germline V lookup: CDR1 SGHNT, CDR2 YYREEE (reference sequence). The CDR3 loop spans 15 amino acids.

V gene TRBV5-4 combines with J gene TRBJ2-7; 8 nucleotides align to TRBD2. This CDR3 has 15 residues. J lost 6 bases, V lost 4 bases, and 12 bases had no gene match. In germline, CDR1 is SGHNT, CDR2 YYREEE (reference sequence). This CDR3 is CASSLPGGAWIEQYF. CDR3 bases: TGTGCCAGCAGCCTTCCGGGAGGGGCCTGGATCGAGCAGTACTTC. Together with reference TRBV5-4 and TRBJ2-7, the CDR3 gives the full variable domain: ETGVTQSPTHLIKTRGQQVTLRCSSQSGHNTVSWYQQALGQGPQFIFQYYREEENGRGNFPPRFSGLQFPNYSSELNVNALELDDSALYLCASSLPGGAWIEQYFGPGTRLTVT.

The chain employs TRBV12-5 and TRBJ2-1, with a possible D match to TRBD2 (5 bases). Germline CDR1 LGHNT, CDR2 FRNRAP. The V end lost 1 base, the J end lost 12 bases, and 10 bases lay between the germline ends. The CDR3 totals 12 residues. The chain's CDR3 is CASGLGEAVQFF. Here the CDR3 DNA reads TGTGCTAGTGGTTTGGGTGAAGCGGTGCAGTTCTTC.

The J gene is TRBJ2-3, the V gene TRBV10-3; 7 bases are a match to TRBD1. In germline, CDR1 is ENHRY, CDR2 SYGVKD. V dropped 3 bases and J dropped 4; count of bases not matched to a gene: 13. There are 17 residues in the CDR3. CDR3 bases: TGTGCCATCAGTGATCCCCTATCGACAGGGCAAGCAGATACGCAGTATTTT. It codes for CAISDPLSTGQADTQYF.

The CDR3 region is CASTLKGAGANVLTF. The CDR3 DNA sequence: TGTGCCAGCACCCTAAAGGGGGCAGGGGCCAACGTCCTGACTTTC. This chain joins TRBV28 and TRBJ2-6, with 7 positions matching TRBD1. There are 15 residues in the CDR3. J lost 4 bases, V lost 7 bases, and 7 bases had no gene match. Germline loops: CDR1 MDHEN, CDR2 SYDVKM.

V and J are TRBV7-9 and TRBJ1-5; 11 positions agree with TRBD1. Germline loops: CDR1 SEHNR, CDR2 FQNEAQ (reference sequence). This CDR3 is 18 amino acids long. Trimming took 3 bases from V and 0 from J; bases not matched to a gene: 7. CDR3 residues: CASSFGTGGTDSNQPQHF. The CDR3 region has the DNA TGTGCCAGCAGCTTCGGGACAGGGGGAACAGATAGCAATCAGCCCCAGCATTTT.

This sequence joins TRBV11-2 and TRBJ2-4; D is possibly TRBD2 (6 bases). Trimming removed 6 bases at V and 0 bases at J, with 9 bases between. The CDR3 consists of 14 residues. Germline V gene sequence: CDR1 SGHAT, CDR2 FQNNGV. DNA for the CDR3: TGTGCCAGCAGTTCGGGACTAGCCAAAAACATTCAGTACTTC. Protein product: CASSSGLAKNIQYF.

The J gene is TRBJ1-2, the V gene TRBV10-1, with a weak D call TRBD1 (6 bases). The V and J ends lost 0 bases and 6 bases respectively, with 17 bases between them. The CDR3 sequence is 16 residues long. Germline V CDR1 and CDR2: WNHNN, SYGVQD (reference sequence). The CDR3: CASSESIDQGLNGYTF. The CDR3 DNA reads as TGCGCCAGCAGTGAGTCGATTGATCAGGGGCTGAATGGCTACACCTTC.

This chain connects TRBV18 to TRBJ1-4; no definite D call. The germline V and J ends were trimmed by 2 bases and 5 bases, with 15 bases remaining between them. The CDR3 length is 16 residues. In germline, CDR1 is KGHSH, CDR2 LQKENI. CDR3 protein: CASSPTTSAGNEKLFF. DNA for the CDR3: TGTGCCAGCTCACCAACGACCAGTGCCGGGAATGAAAAACTGTTTTTT.

The J gene is TRBJ1-1, the V gene TRBV15; 7 bases align to TRBD1. J lost 1 base, V lost 1 base, and 6 bases had no gene match. Germline loops: CDR1 LNHNV, CDR2 YYDKDF (reference sequence). The CDR3 is 16 residues long. The CDR3 bases are TGTGCCACCAGCAGAGGTAGGGGGCTAGGGAACACTGAAGCTTTCTTT. It codes for CATSRGRGLGNTEAFF. The full variable domain, its missing parts supplied by reference TRBV15 and TRBJ1-1, is DAMVIQNPRYQVTQFGKPVTLSCSQTLNHNVMYWYQQKSSQAPKLLFHYYDKDFNNEADTPDNFQSRRPNTSFCFLDIRSPGLGDTAMYLCATSRGRGLGNTEAFFGQGTRLTVV.

This clone was detected once. The V gene is TRBV27, the J gene TRBJ2-7; 9 bases agree with TRBD1. This CDR3 comprises 14 residues. Germline CDR1 reads MNHEY; CDR2 reads SMNVEV (reference sequence). Unmatched junction bases numbered 4, after V lost 3 bases and J lost 4 bases. The CDR3: CASSLWTGDYEQYF. The CDR3 nucleotides read TGTGCCAGCAGTTTGTGGACAGGGGATTACGAGCAGTACTTC.

V is TRBV7-3 and J is TRBJ2-6, with unresolved D. CDR3 size: 16 residues. Deletions cut 2 bases from V and 2 bases from J, with 10 bases between. CDR1 is SGHTA and CDR2 is FQGTGA in the germline V gene. CDR3 bases: TGTGCCAGCAGCTTATTAATAACAGCTGGGGCCAACGTCCTGACTTTC. Its protein product is CASSLLITAGANVLTF.

V is TRBV29-1 and J is TRBJ1-4, with D tentatively TRBD1 (6 bases). The germline V gene encodes CDR1 SQVTM and CDR2 ANQGSEA. This CDR3 has 19 amino acids. Trimming cost V 6 bases and J 0 bases, with 26 bases left between them. The chain's CDR3 is CSVSGGGTSRLATNEKLFF. The CDR3 bases are TGCAGCGTCTCTGGGGGCGGAACCAGTAGACTTGCAACTAATGAAAAACTGTTTTTT.

This chain uses TRBV19 with TRBJ2-1; TRBD2 aligns across 12 bases. This CDR3 is built from 15 residues. Unmatched junction bases numbered 7, after V lost 4 bases and J lost 9 bases. The V gene's germline CDR1 is LNHDA and CDR2 SQIVND (reference sequence). The CDR3 nucleotides read TGTGCCAGTAGTACTAGCGGGGGGGTGAGTGGTGAGCAGTTCTTC. It is translated as CASSTSGGVSGEQFF.

This sequence joins TRBV5-1 and TRBJ2-7; D is perhaps TRBD2 (5 bases). This CDR3 contains 14 residues. Germline V lookup: CDR1 SGHRS, CDR2 YFSETQ. Trimming left V 4 bases short and J 7 bases short, with 18 bases between. Here the CDR3 DNA reads TGCGCCAGCAGCCCCCCTACTGGACCGGGGGAGCAGTACTTC. This gives the protein CASSPPTGPGEQYF.

The V gene is TRBV19, the J gene TRBJ1-5; 7 bases map to TRBD1. The CDR3 spans 15 residues. In germline, CDR1 is LNHDA, CDR2 SQIVND (reference sequence). Germline trimming cut 5 bases from V and 3 bases from J; bases unmatched to any gene: 7. Here the CDR3 DNA reads TGTGCCAGTAGTGGAGGGGGCGAGATCAATCAGCCCCAGCATTTT. Protein product: CASSGGGEINQPQHF.

The rearrangement joins TRBV19 to TRBJ2-1; 7 nucleotides line up with TRBD1. V shed 0 bases, J shed 2 bases, and the junction held 4 bases outside the gene matches. The germline V gene has CDR1 LNHDA and CDR2 SQIVND (reference sequence). The CDR3 contains 16 residues. CDR3 loop: CASSIDLGTAYNEQFF. The CDR3 DNA reads TGTGCCAGTAGTATAGATCTCGGGACAGCCTACAATGAGCAGTTCTTC.

The CDR3: CASSTMTGGNGGYTF. The DNA for the CDR3 is TGTGCCAGTAGTACAATGACAGGGGGGAATGGTGGCTACACCTTC. The chain combines TRBV19 with TRBJ1-2, with 9 bases lining up with TRBD1. Germline V gives CDR1 LNHDA, CDR2 SQIVND (reference sequence). The V and J ends lost 4 bases and 7 bases, in that order; junction bases with no gene match: 10. This CDR3 has 15 residues.

The V and J genes are TRBV27 and TRBJ1-1; no reliable D call. Germline CDR1 MNHEY, CDR2 SMNVEV (reference sequence). V was clipped by 1 base and J by 0 bases, with 3 bases between them. The CDR3 sequence is 13 residues long. The CDR3 reads CASSLFLNTEAFF. In DNA form, the CDR3 reads TGTGCCAGCAGTTTATTCTTGAACACTGAAGCTTTCTTT.

The chain combines TRBV2 with TRBJ1-1, with TRBD1 identical over 10 bases. This CDR3 spans 15 amino acids. CDR1 is SNHLY and CDR2 is FYNNEI in the germline V gene. The ends lost 4 bases at V and 6 bases at J; junction bases unmatched: 8. The CDR3 sequence is CASSGGGTGEAEAFF. DNA of the CDR3: TGTGCCAGCAGTGGTGGGGGGACAGGGGAGGCTGAAGCTTTCTTT.

This clone was detected only a few times. The V call is TRBV4-1, the J call TRBJ1-5; D remains unclear. Germline CDR1 reads MGHRA; CDR2 reads YSYEKL. V was shortened by 3 bases and J by 5 bases, with 20 bases between the two germline ends. The CDR3 is made up of 17 amino acids. CDR3 region: CASSQEPLGVAYQPQHF. For the CDR3, the DNA is TGCGCCAGCAGCCAGGAACCGCTCGGAGTAGCTTATCAGCCCCAGCATTTT.

The chain carries TRBV5-1 and TRBJ2-5; no firm D call. The germline V and J ends were trimmed by 1 base and 2 bases, with 12 bases remaining between them. This CDR3 spans 15 amino acids. Germline V gene data show CDR1 as SGHRS and CDR2 as YFSETQ. CDR3 region: CASSLNGVQQETQYF. CDR3 DNA sequence: TGCGCCAGCAGCTTGAACGGAGTGCAGCAAGAGACCCAGTACTTC.

This clone was seen only once. The CDR3 is CASSLTSGQGKTSYEQYF. The CDR3 DNA follows: TGTGCCAGCAGCTTGACCTCGGGACAGGGGAAAACCTCCTACGAGCAGTACTTC. The chain uses TRBV11-2 and TRBJ2-7; 10 nucleotides align to TRBD1. With V trimmed by 3 bases and J by 0 bases, 11 bases remained unmatched. The CDR3 spans 18 residues. Per the germline V gene, CDR1 is SGHAT and CDR2 is FQNNGV.

The chain has TRBV7-9 and TRBJ1-5; possibly TRBD1 for D (5 bases). The V gene lost 1 base and the J gene lost 2 bases, with 9 bases spanning the gap. Germline loops: CDR1 SEHNR, CDR2 FQNEAQ (reference sequence). There are 15 residues in the CDR3. CDR3 sequence reads: CASSLEGVGNQPQHF. The CDR3 DNA sequence: TGTGCCAGCAGCTTAGAAGGGGTGGGCAATCAGCCCCAGCATTTT.

V and J are TRBV11-2 and TRBJ2-5; D gene uncertain. This CDR3 is 13 amino acids long. Looked up from germline, CDR1 is SGHAT and CDR2 is FQNNGV. Trimming pared 3 bases from V and 5 bases from J, leaving 10 bases between. Here the CDR3 reads CASSFTEWETQYF. The CDR3 coding sequence is TGTGCCAGCAGCTTTACAGAGTGGGAGACCCAGTACTTC.

The chain is built from TRBV18 and TRBJ1-4, with 7 bases identical to TRBD1. This CDR3 contains 15 residues. Germline values: CDR1 KGHSH, CDR2 LQKENI. V lost 0 bases and J lost 7; bases outside the gene matches: 5. Written as DNA, the CDR3 is TGTGCCAGCTCACCACCCCACAGGGGAGGTGAAAAACTGTTTTTT. It translates to CASSPPHRGGEKLFF.

This sequence joins TRBV29-1 and TRBJ1-2; D is possibly TRBD1 (5 bases). Trimming stripped 2 bases from V and 5 bases from J, with 15 bases between. This CDR3 has 14 amino acids. CDR1 SQVTM and CDR2 ANQGSEA come from the germline V gene. CDR3 bases: TGCAGCGTTGAAAAGGGGTCGCTCCAGTATGGCTACACCTTC. Translation gives CSVEKGSLQYGYTF. Together with reference TRBV29-1 and TRBJ1-2, the CDR3 gives the full variable domain: SAVISQKPSRDICQRGTSLTIQCQVDSQVTMMFWYRQQPGQSLTLIATANQGSEATYESGFVIDKFPISRPNLTFSTLTVSNMSPEDSSIYLCSVEKGSLQYGYTFGSGTRLTVV.